This T cell receptor beta chain was sequenced during a study of metastatic and nonmetastatic thyroid tumors. Overall study context: Repertoire comparisons spanned blood and tumor or nodule tissue from malignant and benign thyroid patients. General study findings and limits: In blood and tumor, TCR beta diversity was reportedly significantly higher in malignant thyroid tumors than in benign nodules.

This clone has ten or more counts. Its specificity is unknown. With MiXCR, TCRdb reprocessed the PCR reads. The data contain some 25,000 clones, 21% of them seen just once; the ten biggest clones take up 10% to 15%. Thyroid surgery was preceded by no treatment in any patient. Sequenced input: blood. The TCR was taken from a male donor with papillary thyroid cancer or a benign thyroid nodule (not recorded which). Some clones in this sample may be carry-over from other donors' samples.

CDR3: CASSWTAKETQYF. CDR3 bases: TGTGCCAGCAGTTGGACAGCGAAAGAGACCCAGTACTTC. This chain joins TRBV27 and TRBJ2-5; the D gene is possibly TRBD1 (6 bases). With 4 bases removed from V and 3 bases from J, the gap between germline ends came to 9 bases. This CDR3 comprises 13 residues. CDR1 and CDR2 from the germline V gene are MNHEY and SMNVEV (reference sequence).